This T cell receptor beta chain was obtained from a study of blood T cell repertoires in COVID-19 (dated by TCRdb to 2020 to 2022). As for the study more broadly: Collaborator samples came from the United States, Italy and Spain and covered acute and convalescent phases of COVID-19. The prospective study material was composed of cDNA or gDNA derived from T cells, B-cell-depleted T cells, or PBMCs. Deeply sampled blood TCRbeta repertoires from subjects exposed to, actively infected with, or recovered from COVID-19 were included in the dataset. A freely available public database, intended as a resource for researchers studying the immune response to SARS-CoV-2, is where the repertoires were released. Samples came from the ongoing ImmuneRACE study (first 160 participants) plus 1,254 subjects from 6 global collaborators. The sample metadata nearly always contained a de-identified subject ID, COVID-19 status, age in years and sex. Where available, HLA class I and class II types were obtained from metadata supplied by the sample provider rather than from assay-based typing.

Based on the germline V gene, the CDR1 and CDR2 sequences are SQVTM and ANQGSEA. Its CDR3 holds 13 amino acids, cysteine through phenylalanine. The DNA shown is the 39-base CDR3, in frame from base 1. V ends up 5 bases short and J 8 bases short, with an unmatched junction base count of 8. Collaborating institutions collected whole blood in K2EDTA tubes following their own protocols. For TCRbeta analysis, collaborator samples were shipped as frozen whole blood, as isolated PBMCs, or as DNA extracted from either sample type. TCRbeta CDR3 regions were amplified from genomic DNA by means of the immunoSEQ Assay, a bias-controlled multiplex PCR. In the source study's methods: The number of nucleated cells in each sample was estimated by amplification of reference gene primers within the assay. Sequence reads were collapsed and filtered to measure the absolute abundance of every unique TCRbeta CDR3 rearrangement. For each sample, productive Simpson clonality was calculated as the square root of Simpson's diversity index over productive rearrangements. The immuneACCESS repertoire file appears here via TCRdb, limited to in-frame rearrangements. These files lack a portion of the clones; in checked studies, under half of the deficit traces to unresolved V genes, and the cause of the others is not known. V and J calls and clone size are those listed in that table; D and trimming were worked out from the DNA. This sample gives a few hundred thousand clones in total; 65% to 90% of them show up just once. Of the sample, approximately 7.6% is held by the ten largest clones.

Points on this clone: Its antigen has not been determined. No base quality values were provided; no much bigger clone lies one nucleotide off.

Study-level results and caveats: The quantity of clinical and demographic metadata differed by source and by participant and was supplied without curation.

Sequences were obtained from peripheral blood. The sequence derives from a human donor in a cohort sampled during active COVID-19. The chain employs TRBV29-1 and TRBJ1-2; 10 of the junction bases match TRBD1. The CDR3 here reads CSVTDRGDLGYTF. The bases read TGCAGCGTTACGGACAGGGGGGACTTGGGCTACACCTTC.